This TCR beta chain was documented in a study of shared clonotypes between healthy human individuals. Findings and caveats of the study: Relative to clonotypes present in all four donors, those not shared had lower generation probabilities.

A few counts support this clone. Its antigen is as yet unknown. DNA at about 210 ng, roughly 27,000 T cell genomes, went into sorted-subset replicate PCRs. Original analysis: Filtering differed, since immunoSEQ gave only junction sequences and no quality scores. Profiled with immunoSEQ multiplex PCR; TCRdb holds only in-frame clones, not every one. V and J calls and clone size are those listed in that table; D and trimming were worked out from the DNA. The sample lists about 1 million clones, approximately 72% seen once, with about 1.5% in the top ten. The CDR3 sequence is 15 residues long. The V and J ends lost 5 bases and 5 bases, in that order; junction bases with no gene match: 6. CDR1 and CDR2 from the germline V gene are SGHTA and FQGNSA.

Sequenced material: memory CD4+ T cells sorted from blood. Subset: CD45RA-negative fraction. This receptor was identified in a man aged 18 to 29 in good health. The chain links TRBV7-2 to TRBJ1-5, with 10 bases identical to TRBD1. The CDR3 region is CASSRQGTGDQPQHF. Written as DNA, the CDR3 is TGTGCCAGCAGCCGCCAGGGGACAGGGGATCAGCCCCAGCATTTT. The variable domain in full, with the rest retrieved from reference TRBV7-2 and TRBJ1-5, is GAGVSQSPSNKVTEKGKDVELRCDPISGHTALYWYRQSLGQGLEFLIYFQGNSAPDKSGLPSDRFSAERTGGSVSTLTIQRTQQEDSAVYLCASSRQGTGDQPQHFGDGTRLSIL.